Shown below are 12 T cell receptor beta chains from a single sample sequenced in a study of shared clonotypes between healthy human individuals. Assay: immunoSEQ multiplex PCR; the TCRdb copy retains only in-frame clones and omits some. Of 1,500,000 or so clones listed, approximately 98.5% are singletons. Sequencing input: naive CD4+ T cells sorted from blood. Stated subset: CD45RA+ positively selected. These receptors all come from a young man in good health.

The rearrangement uses TRBV2 and TRBJ2-1; D remains unclear. V was trimmed by 3 bases and J by 3 bases, leaving 12 bases between them. The germline V gene has CDR1 SNHLY and CDR2 FYNNEI. This CDR3 comprises 15 residues. The CDR3 coding sequence is TGTGCCAGCAGTGATAACTGGGGAAGCTACAATGAGCAGTTCTTC. Protein: CASSDNWGSYNEQFF.

The rearrangement uses TRBV10-2 and TRBJ2-7, with D possibly TRBD2 on 6 matching bases. The CDR3 loop spans 12 amino acids. Between the trimmed V and J ends, which lost 2 bases and 8 bases, there was a span of 10 bases. Per germline, CDR1 WSHSY and CDR2 SAAADI. CDR3 amino acids: CASSETSYKQYF. The CDR3 DNA is TGCGCCAGCAGTGAGACTAGCTATAAGCAGTACTTC.

The CDR3 DNA is TGTGCCAGCACCAGTACAGGCGTTCGGACAGATACGCAGTATTTT. The encoded protein is CASTSTGVRTDTQYF. This chain joins TRBV5-4 and TRBJ2-3; perhaps TRBD1 as D (5 bases). The germline V gene has CDR1 SGHNT and CDR2 YYREEE (reference sequence). This CDR3 is built from 15 residues. Trimming stripped 6 bases from V and 3 bases from J, with 17 bases between.

This chain connects TRBV5-4 to TRBJ2-1; no firm D call. V lost 0 bases, J lost 8 bases, and 18 bases lay in between. From germline, CDR1 is SGHNT and CDR2 YYREEE (reference sequence). This CDR3 contains 16 residues. The CDR3 DNA reads TGTGCCAGCAGCTTGGATGGTCGACATATTGGGCATGAGCAGTTCTTC. As protein: CASSLDGRHIGHEQFF.

The chain joins TRBV6-5 to TRBJ2-7; D possibly uses TRBD1 or TRBD2 (5 bases each). The CDR3 sequence is 13 residues long. Trimming pared 5 bases from V and 6 bases from J, leaving 14 bases between. Germline V gene data show CDR1 as MNHEY and CDR2 as SVGAGI. The CDR3 nucleotides are TGTGCCAGCAGTCGCGTGAGGGGTGGCGAGCAGTACTTC. It is translated as CASSRVRGGEQYF.

V gene TRBV21-1 combines with J gene TRBJ1-1. TRBV21-1 is described as a pseudogene. This CDR3 spans 18 amino acids. The CDR3 nucleotides read TGTGCCAGCAGCAAAATCGCCCGAGAAGGGGCAGCGGGCACTGAAGCTTTCTTT. It translates to CASSKIAREGAAGTEAFF.

The gene calls are TRBV5-1 and TRBJ2-7, with D possibly being TRBD2 (5 bases). The germline V and J ends were trimmed by 3 bases and 3 bases, with 19 bases remaining between them. This CDR3 has 16 residues. Germline CDR1 and CDR2: SGHRS and YFSETQ. In DNA form, the CDR3 reads TGCGCCAGCAGCTGGAAGGACGGAGGTGGTATCTACGAGCAGTACTTC. Translating it yields CASSWKDGGGIYEQYF.

The chain recombines TRBV20-1 with TRBJ2-3; possibly TRBD1 for D (5 bases). The CDR3 has 11 residues. The ends were cut back, 7 bases at V and 3 bases at J, with 8 bases in the middle. The germline V gene encodes CDR1 DFQATT and CDR2 SNEGSKA (reference sequence). The CDR3 sequence is CSGTGTDTQYF. The CDR3 coding sequence is TGCAGTGGTACAGGAACAGATACGCAGTATTTT.

This chain uses TRBV9 with TRBJ2-1, with 10 bases identical to TRBD1. The CDR3 is made up of 16 amino acids. V dropped 0 bases and J dropped 4; count of bases not matched to a gene: 4. From germline, CDR1 is SGDLS and CDR2 YYNGEE. CDR3 bases: TGTGCCAGCAGCGTAGAGACAGGGGGCAATTACAATGAGCAGTTCTTC. Translated, it gives CASSVETGGNYNEQFF.

The rearrangement uses TRBV5-1 and TRBJ2-1, with D perhaps matching TRBD1 (5 bases). The CDR3 runs 14 residues. The germline V and J ends were trimmed by 4 bases and 10 bases, with 18 bases remaining between them. Germline assignment: CDR1 SGHRS and CDR2 YFSETQ. Here the CDR3 DNA reads TGCGCCAGCAGCGTTGGTGCGATAGGGGTGGAGCAGTTCTTC. The encoded protein is CASSVGAIGVEQFF.

J is TRBJ2-1 and V is TRBV5-5, with no clear D. CDR3 length: 13 residues. The germline V gene encodes CDR1 SGHKS and CDR2 YYEKEE (reference sequence). V was clipped by 3 bases and J by 5 bases, with 9 bases between them. The CDR3 loop reads CASSSARNNEQFF. CDR3 sequence (DNA): TGTGCCAGCAGCTCTGCCCGGAACAATGAGCAGTTCTTC.

To note about this clone: The same CDR3 is also encoded by other DNA sequences in this sample. The rearrangement joins TRBV6-1 to TRBJ1-5, with D uncertain. This CDR3 is 13 amino acids long. The V end lost 1 base, the J end lost 3 bases, and 4 bases lay between the germline ends. CDR1 is MNHNS and CDR2 is SASEGT in the germline V gene. The CDR3 loop is CASSEGYNQPQHF. DNA for the CDR3: TGTGCCAGCAGTGAAGGGTACAATCAGCCCCAGCATTTT.